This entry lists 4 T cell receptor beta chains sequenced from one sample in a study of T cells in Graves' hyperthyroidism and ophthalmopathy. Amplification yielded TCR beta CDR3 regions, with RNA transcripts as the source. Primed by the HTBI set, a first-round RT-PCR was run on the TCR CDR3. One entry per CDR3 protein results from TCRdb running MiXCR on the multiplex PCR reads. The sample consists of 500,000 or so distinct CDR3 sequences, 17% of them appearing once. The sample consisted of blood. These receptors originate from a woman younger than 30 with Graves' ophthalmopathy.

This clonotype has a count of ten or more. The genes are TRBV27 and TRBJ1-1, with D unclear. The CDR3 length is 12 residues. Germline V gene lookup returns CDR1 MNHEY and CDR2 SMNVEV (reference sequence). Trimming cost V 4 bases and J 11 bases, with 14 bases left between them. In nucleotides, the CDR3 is TGTGCCAGCAGTTCCCCCCGCGGTGGGGCTTTCTTT. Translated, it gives CASSSPRGGAFF.

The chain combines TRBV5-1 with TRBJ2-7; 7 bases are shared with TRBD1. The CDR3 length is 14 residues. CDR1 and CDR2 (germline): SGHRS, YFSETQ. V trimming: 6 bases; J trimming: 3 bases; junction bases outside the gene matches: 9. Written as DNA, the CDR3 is TGCGCCAGCACCCGAGGAGCAGGGGGCTACGAGCAGTACTTC. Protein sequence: CASTRGAGGYEQYF.

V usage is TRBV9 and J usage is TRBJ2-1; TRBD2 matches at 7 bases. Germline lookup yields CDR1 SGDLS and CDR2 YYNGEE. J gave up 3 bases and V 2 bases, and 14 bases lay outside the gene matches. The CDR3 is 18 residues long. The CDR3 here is CASSVSSGSTRIYNEQFF. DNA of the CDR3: TGTGCCAGCAGCGTTAGTAGCGGGTCCACTAGAATCTACAATGAGCAGTTCTTC.

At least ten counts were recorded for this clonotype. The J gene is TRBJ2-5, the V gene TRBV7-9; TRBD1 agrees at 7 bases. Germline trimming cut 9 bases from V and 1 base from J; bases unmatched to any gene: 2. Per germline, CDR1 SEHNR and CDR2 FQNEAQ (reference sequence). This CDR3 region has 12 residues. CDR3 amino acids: CASGTAQETQYF. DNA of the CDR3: TGTGCCAGTGGGACAGCCCAAGAGACCCAGTACTTC.